Sequencing of this TCR beta chain was carried out in a study of blood T cell repertoires in COVID-19. Background on the study: Samples taken during acute and convalescent COVID-19 were collected in the United States, Italy and Spain. Nucleic acid was either cDNA or gDNA, and it came from T cells, B-cell-depleted T cells, or PBMCs.

The CDR3 has 16 residues. V lost 6 bases, J lost 7 bases, and 10 bases stayed unmatched. Germline CDR1 SEHNR, CDR2 FQNEAQ (reference sequence). Authors' data handling: Cell counts per sample came from amplifying reference gene primers. Profiling relied on immunoSEQ multiplex PCR, and the TCRdb table lists in-frame clones only, not all of them. V and J calls and clone size follow that table, whereas D and trimming were derived from the DNA. The table has approximately 350,000 clones, 65% to 85% seen once. The sequencing input was peripheral blood. The V call is TRBV7-9, the J call TRBJ2-1; TRBD1 matches 12 bases. The origin of this receptor is a man younger than 40 with active or convalescent COVID-19. CDR3 nucleotides: TGTGCCAGCAGTTTACCGGGACAGGGGGCGAAGAATGAGCAGTTCTTC. This gives the protein CASSLPGQGAKNEQFF.